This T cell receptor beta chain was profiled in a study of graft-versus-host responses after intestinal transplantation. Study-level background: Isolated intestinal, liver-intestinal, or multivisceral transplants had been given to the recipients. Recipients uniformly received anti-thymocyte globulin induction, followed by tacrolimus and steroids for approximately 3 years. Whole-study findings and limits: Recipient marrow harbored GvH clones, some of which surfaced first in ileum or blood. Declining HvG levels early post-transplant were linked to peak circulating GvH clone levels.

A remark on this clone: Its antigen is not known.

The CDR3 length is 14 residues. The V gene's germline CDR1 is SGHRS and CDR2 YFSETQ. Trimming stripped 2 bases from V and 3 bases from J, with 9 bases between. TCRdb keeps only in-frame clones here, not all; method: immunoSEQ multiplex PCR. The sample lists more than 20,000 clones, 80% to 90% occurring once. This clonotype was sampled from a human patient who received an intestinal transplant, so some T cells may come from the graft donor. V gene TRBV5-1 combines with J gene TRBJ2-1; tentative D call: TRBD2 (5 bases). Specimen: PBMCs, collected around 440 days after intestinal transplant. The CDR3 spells CASSFETNYNEQFF. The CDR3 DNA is TGCGCCAGCAGCTTCGAGACTAACTACAATGAGCAGTTCTTC.